The 15 T cell receptor beta chains given below trace back to one sample, sequenced in a study of CD8+ T cells in alopecia areata. Reverse transcribed after extraction, RNA yielded cDNA as the sequencing template. Libraries were prepared by immunoSEQ multiplex PCR; TCRdb keeps only in-frame clonotypes and omits some of them. The sample was found to contain more than 250,000 clones, and every one recurs. Markers used for sorting pooled cutaneous lymph node cells were CD4, CD8alpha, NKG2D, NKG2ACE and others. Sequencing used CD4+ T cells sorted from a lymph node. The receptor set was obtained from a C3H/HeJ mouse with alopecia areata. The MHC haplotype of this mouse line is H2-k.

Points on this clone: Here the gene names and germline are mouse. The CDR3 end falls 4 residues outside the read, so it is completed with the germline J gene. The sample holds other DNA sequences that translate to the same CDR3. J is TRBJ1-2 and V is TRBV31; perhaps TRBD1 as D (6 bases). CDR3 length: 12 residues. The germline CDR1 and CDR2 sequences are GKSSPN and SITVG. The CDR3 protein is CAWSHRDSDYTF. The sequenced part of the CDR3 DNA is TGTGCCTGGAGTCACAGGGATTCC. The whole variable domain, filled in from reference TRBV31 and TRBJ1-2, reads AQTIHQWPVAEIKAVGSPLSLGCTIKGKSSPNLYWYWQATGGTLQQLFYSITVGQVESVVQLNLSASRPKDDQFILSTEKLLLSHSGFYLCAWSHRDSDYTFGSGTRLLVI.

In this sample, this clone turned up a few times. Genes here carry mouse names. The read finishes 4 residues shy of the CDR3 end, and the germline J gene is used to complete it. V usage is TRBV13-1 and J usage is TRBJ2-7; 9 bases are shared with TRBD2. This CDR3 comprises 13 residues. The V and J ends lost 3 bases and 3 bases, in that order; junction bases with no gene match: 1. Germline CDR1 is NSHNY and CDR2 is SYGAGN. The DNA read from the CDR3 is TGTGCCAGCAGTGTGGGGGGGCGCTAT. Amino acid sequence: CASSVGGRY. The whole CDR3 protein reads CASSVGGRYEQYF.

A remark on this clone: Genes here carry mouse names. Coverage ceases 4 residues before the CDR3 finishes, and the germline J gene fills in the end. The V gene is TRBV13-1, the J gene TRBJ1-1, with a tentative D call TRBD1 (6 bases). V was cut by 4 bases and J by 0 bases, with 13 bases left in between. The CDR3 runs to 15 residues. Germline values: CDR1 NSHNY, CDR2 SYGAGN. The CDR3 loop is CASSYRTESNTEVFF. CDR3 DNA, as far as it was read: TGTGCCAGCAGTTATCGGACAGAATCAAACACA.

A note on this clone: Genes and germline are mouse. The observed sequence ends 4 residues before the CDR3 terminus, with the missing tail filled in from the germline J gene. The chain employs TRBV14 and TRBJ1-1, with a weak D call TRBD1 (5 bases). CDR3 length: 13 amino acids. Germline CDR1 is SGHDT and CDR2 is FRDEAV. The CDR3 bases that were read are TGTGCCAGCAGTTTCGTCCGGGGGGCA. It encodes CASSFVRGA. Given in full, the CDR3 is CASSFVRGAEVFF.

About this clone itself: The listed genes are named as in mouse. The missing CDR3 end, 4 residues past where the read stops, is filled in from the germline J gene. This chain uses TRBV19 with TRBJ2-1; 7 nucleotides align to TRBD2. CDR3 length: 15 residues. The ends lost 5 bases at V and 1 base at J; junction bases unmatched: 6. Looked up from germline, CDR1 is FNHDT and CDR2 is SITEND (reference sequence). The CDR3 is CASRILGGNYAEQFF. The sequenced part of the CDR3 DNA is TGTGCCAGCAGGATTCTTGGGGGGAACTATGCT.

As to this clone: Mouse germline and gene names are used. The read terminates 4 residues ahead of where the CDR3 ends, so the germline J gene completes it. The chain recombines TRBV31 with TRBJ2-2; 8 nucleotides line up with TRBD2. Germline CDR1 GKSSPN, CDR2 SITVG. CDR3 length: 14 amino acids. Trimming at V came to 4 bases and at J to 2 bases, leaving 3 bases not matched to a gene. Partial CDR3 DNA: TGTGCCTGGACCGGGGGGGCGAACACCGGG. This sequence encodes CAWTGGANTG. The whole CDR3 is CAWTGGANTGQLYF.

Comments on this clone: Gene names are the mouse ones. The read comes to an end 4 residues before the CDR3 does, leaving the germline J gene to fill in the end. The same CDR3 is also encoded by other DNA sequences in this sample. The V and J genes are TRBV19 and TRBJ1-2, with 10 bases aligning to TRBD1. The CDR3 loop spans 14 amino acids. Germline V gene sequence: CDR1 FNHDT, CDR2 SITEND (reference sequence). With V trimmed by 5 bases and J by 4 bases, 5 bases remained unmatched. The sequenced CDR3 bases are TGTGCCAGCAGCCGGGACAGGGGTGGCTCC. Translated, it gives CASSRDRGGS. The complete CDR3 reads CASSRDRGGSDYTF.

As to this clone: Any gene name here is a mouse gene name. Read coverage stops 4 residues before the CDR3 terminus; the germline J gene supplies the remainder. This chain connects TRBV17 to TRBJ2-1; the match to TRBD1 covers 7 bases. V dropped 0 bases and J dropped 0; count of bases not matched to a gene: 2. Per germline, CDR1 MNHDT and CDR2 YYDKIL. This CDR3 contains 16 residues. The sequenced CDR3 bases are TGTGCTAGCAGTAGAGAAGGGACAGATAACTATGCT. Translating gives CASSREGTDNYA. The entire CDR3 is CASSREGTDNYAEQFF.

Comments on this clone: Genes and germline come from the mouse. The CDR3: CASARDNQDTQYF. CDR3 DNA, as far as it was read: TGTGCCAGCGCGAGGGACAATCAAGAC. The chain recombines TRBV13-1 with TRBJ2-5, with D possibly TRBD1 on 6 matching bases. The read falls 4 residues short of the CDR3 end, and the missing part is taken from the germline J gene. The V end was cut by 7 bases, the J end by 3 bases, with 12 bases between. This CDR3 comprises 13 residues. CDR1 and CDR2 (germline): NSHNY, SYGAGN.

With respect to this clone: Gene names and germline match the mouse. Coverage ceases 3 residues before the CDR3 finishes, and the germline J gene fills in the end. This chain connects TRBV1 to TRBJ1-6, with D possibly TRBD1 on 6 matching bases. TRBJ1-6 belongs to the ORF category, with a function that is uncertain. The CDR3 runs 15 residues. The V end was cut by 6 bases, the J end by 1 base, with 10 bases between. The V gene's germline CDR1 is NSQYPW and CDR2 LRSPGD (reference sequence). The CDR3 spells CTCSVGQSYNSPLYF. CDR3 DNA, as far as it was read: TGCACCTGCAGCGTTGGACAGTCCTATAATTCGCCC.

In its sample, this clone was seen a few times. All gene names here are mouse names. The missing CDR3 end, 4 residues past where the read stops, is filled in from the germline J gene. The chain couples TRBV13-3 to TRBJ1-1; 7 bases map to TRBD1. The CDR3 is made up of 11 amino acids. Germline loops: CDR1 NNHDY, CDR2 SYVADS. CDR3 DNA, as far as it was read: TGTGCCAGCAGTTGGGACAGA. Its protein product is CASSWDR. The entire CDR3 protein reads CASSWDREVFF.

On this clone itself: The genes are named according to mouse. The CDR3 end lies 4 residues beyond the end of the read and is filled in from the germline J gene. This chain uses TRBV5 with TRBJ2-7; 10 bases align to TRBD2. The length of the CDR3 is 15 residues. Germline CDR1 is LGHNA and CDR2 is YNLKQL (reference sequence). The CDR3 spells CASSQSGTGVYEQYF. The sequenced CDR3 bases are TGTGCCAGCAGCCAATCCGGGACTGGGGTTTAT.

This clone appeared a few times. Mouse gene names and germline throughout. The DNA ends 3 residues before the CDR3 does, and the rest of the CDR3 is filled in from the germline J gene. The rearrangement uses TRBV19 and TRBJ1-6; tentative D call: TRBD1 (6 bases). TRBJ1-6 is assigned to the ORF class and has an uncertain function. Trimming took off 3 bases at V and 7 bases at J, with 14 bases between the two ends. Germline V gene sequence: CDR1 FNHDT, CDR2 SITEND (reference sequence). The CDR3 runs to 15 residues. This chain's CDR3 is CASSTGQGWNSPLYF. The sequenced CDR3 bases are TGTGCCAGCAGTACCGGGCAGGGGTGGAATTCGCCC.

There are a few counts of this clone. Genes here carry mouse names. The read ends 4 residues early relative to the CDR3; the germline J gene fills the gap. The J gene is TRBJ2-7, the V gene TRBV1; 9 nucleotides line up with TRBD1. The CDR3 length is 13 residues. CDR1 NSQYPW and CDR2 LRSPGD come from the germline V gene (reference sequence). The sequenced part of the CDR3 DNA is TGCACCTGCAGTGACTGGACAGGGGAT. Translated, it gives CTCSDWTGD. The whole CDR3 protein reads CTCSDWTGDEQYF.

A few counts support this clone. A read error may explain this, as a much larger clone is one base away. Gene names are the mouse ones. The missing CDR3 end, 4 residues past where the read stops, is filled in from the germline J gene. The same CDR3 also results from other DNA sequences found in this sample. The V gene is TRBV19, the J gene TRBJ2-3; the match to TRBD2 covers 11 bases. Germline V gene data show CDR1 as FNHDT and CDR2 as SITEND (reference sequence). The ends lost 5 bases at V and 0 bases at J; junction bases unmatched: 2. This CDR3 has 15 residues. The CDR3 loop is CASSGTGGSAETLYF. The CDR3 DNA, read in part, is TGTGCCAGCAGCGGGACTGGGGGTAGTGCAGAA.